The clone carrying this TCR beta chain turned up a few times. The antigen remains undetermined. CDR1 and CDR2 from the germline V gene are SGHKS and YYEKEE (reference sequence). The CDR3 consists of 16 residues. The V segment lost 3 bases and the J segment 4 bases; nucleotides outside the gene matches: 9. The sample's time point: persistent/refractory GD, antithyroid drugs over 5 years with positive TRAb. Scientists built the TCR library using RNA that was extracted from PBMCs. The entry originates in a study of regulatory T cells in long-lasting Graves disease. Across the study: Over 5 years on antithyroid drugs plus positive TSH receptor antibodies marked Graves' disease as persistent.

CDR3 regions were amplified by Arm-PCR using iRepertoire HTBI primers to build TCR beta libraries. Per the study methods: Identification of gene segments yielded some 60 TRBV and 12 to 15 TRBJ across samples. Each CDR3 protein gets one entry after TCRdb re-called the multiplex PCR reads with MiXCR. The V and J calls and clone size come from TCRdb's table, not from the authors' own analysis. There are about 430,000 distinct CDR3 sequences in the sample; roughly 23% occur only once, and 14% lies in the top ten. Whole-study results and caveats: A limited number of samples was an acknowledged limitation. Persistent-disease Graves' patients showed less TCR diversity than new cases.

This clonotype originated in a female donor with Graves disease. Here the sequenced sample was peripheral blood mononuclear cells (PBMCs), taken when the disease was refractory, from a patient treated with antithyroid drugs. The chain couples TRBV5-5 to TRBJ1-2, with TRBD1 identical over 10 bases. The CDR3 reads CASSSMGQGKSYGYTF. CDR3 DNA sequence: TGTGCCAGCAGCTCCATGGGACAGGGGAAAAGCTATGGCTACACCTTC.